This passage covers 4 T cell receptor beta chains from one sample sequenced in a study of cytomegalovirus exposure and HLA in healthy donors. Vbeta (60) and Jbeta (13) primers were used in the PCR. Sequencing used immunoSEQ multiplex PCR; TCRdb keeps in-frame clones, though not all of them. In the table there are around 230,000 clones, over 60% of which are singletons. The sample taken for sequencing was PBMCs. These receptors were obtained from a male donor in good health and CMV-seronegative.

The chain carries TRBV29-1 and TRBJ2-2, with 9 bases fitting TRBD1. V was pared by 5 bases and J by 5 bases, with 9 bases of the junction left unmatched. CDR1 is SQVTM and CDR2 is ANQGSEA in the germline V gene. This CDR3 comprises 15 residues. CDR3 nucleotide sequence: TGCAGCGTTAGCGACAGGGGGATACCGACCGGGGAGCTGTTTTTT. This gives the protein CSVSDRGIPTGELFF.

The chain links TRBV5-6 to TRBJ2-2; no clear D gene. The ends were cut back, 6 bases at V and 4 bases at J, with 16 bases in the middle. Germline V gene sequence: CDR1 SGHDT, CDR2 YYEEEE. This CDR3 region has 15 residues. CDR3 sequence reads: CASKLGPQTTGELFF. In DNA, the CDR3 is TGTGCCAGCAAGCTTGGGCCCCAGACCACCGGGGAGCTGTTTTTT.

The V and J genes are TRBV27 and TRBJ2-2; TRBD2 matches at 13 bases. V lost 0 bases, J lost 0 bases, and 7 bases stayed unmatched. This CDR3 has 20 amino acids. Germline V gives CDR1 MNHEY, CDR2 SMNVEV (reference sequence). The CDR3 loop is CASSLSATSGGLSNTGELFF. CDR3 coding DNA: TGTGCCAGCAGTTTATCGGCGACTAGCGGGGGGCTATCGAACACCGGGGAGCTGTTTTTT.

V usage is TRBV6-1 and J usage is TRBJ2-2; TRBD1 matches at 7 bases. Germline V lookup: CDR1 MNHNS, CDR2 SASEGT. The CDR3 contains 15 residues. V lost 6 bases and J lost 4; bases outside the gene matches: 8. Here the CDR3 DNA reads TGTGCCAGCAGGGGACAGACCTTAACCACCGGGGAGCTGTTTTTT. As protein: CASRGQTLTTGELFF.